The 26 T cell receptor beta chains in this list originate from one sample, sequenced in a study of CD4 T cells in relation to SARS-CoV-2 and coronaviruses. Sequenced by immunoSEQ multiplex PCR; TCRdb stores in-frame clones only, minus some. The sample has approximately 50,000 clones; 90% to 95% are singletons. Sequencing was carried out using naive CD4+ T cells from PBMCs. Described subset: naive CD4+ T cells isolated by negative enrichment. The receptors were gathered from an adult with COVID-19.

The CDR3 DNA is TGTGCCAGCAGCTTACAGGGGACGTCGGAGACCCAGTACTTC. Amino acid sequence: CASSLQGTSETQYF. This rearrangement joins TRBV5-4 to TRBJ2-5; 7 bases are shared with TRBD1. The germline gives CDR1 SGHNT, CDR2 YYREEE (reference sequence). Trimming removed 2 bases from V and 5 bases from J; junction bases left unmatched: 6. This CDR3 contains 14 residues.

The chain recombines TRBV5-1 with TRBJ2-7; 7 bases line up with TRBD2. Trimming cost V 3 bases and J 3 bases; bases outside gene matches: 9. This CDR3 is built from 15 residues. Germline V gene data show CDR1 as SGHRS and CDR2 as YFSETQ. CDR3 amino acids: CASSSVAGVYYEQYF. The CDR3 DNA is TGCGCCAGCAGCTCAGTCGCGGGAGTATACTACGAGCAGTACTTC. The variable domain in full, with the rest retrieved from reference TRBV5-1 and TRBJ2-7, is KAGVTQTPRYLIKTRGQQVTLSCSPISGHRSVSWYQQTPGQGLQFLFEYFSETQRNKGNFPGRFSGRQFSNSRSEMNVSTLELGDSALYLCASSSVAGVYYEQYFGPGTRLTVT.

This clone was observed a handful of times. The chain is built from TRBV18 and TRBJ2-1; D is unclear. Looked up from germline, CDR1 is KGHSH and CDR2 is LQKENI. The CDR3 has 12 amino acids. Trimming left V 3 bases short and J 10 bases short, with 10 bases between. The CDR3 region has the DNA TGTGCCAGCTCACCGGCGGCAGTCGAGCAGTTCTTC. It yields the protein CASSPAAVEQFF.

The chain employs TRBV29-1 and TRBJ2-2; 13 bases line up with TRBD2. CDR3 length: 17 amino acids. Germline CDR1 is SQVTM and CDR2 is ANQGSEA. Trimming at V came to 6 bases and at J to 6 bases, leaving 13 bases not matched to a gene. CDR3 nucleotides: TGCAGCGTAATACTAGCGGGAGGGCCAGGACCCCCCGGGGAGCTGTTTTTT. It yields the protein CSVILAGGPGPPGELFF.

The chain combines TRBV14 with TRBJ2-1; weak D call: TRBD1 (5 bases). The V and J ends lost 3 bases and 1 base respectively, with 22 bases between them. Germline values: CDR1 SGHDN, CDR2 FVKESK. The CDR3 contains 19 residues. The CDR3 is CASSHRHSGVSGSYNEQFF. The CDR3 region has the DNA TGTGCCAGCAGCCATAGGCATTCGGGCGTGTCAGGGTCCTACAATGAGCAGTTCTTC.

This clone occurred once. The genes are TRBV2 and TRBJ2-3, with D possibly being TRBD1 (5 bases). The V end was cut by 2 bases, the J end by 1 base, with 10 bases between. The CDR3 has 15 residues. Germline V lookup: CDR1 SNHLY, CDR2 FYNNEI. CDR3 sequence (DNA): TGTGCCAGCAGTGAAAGGGGTGGGGGCACAGATACGCAGTATTTT. Its protein product is CASSERGGGTDTQYF.

The chain uses TRBV6-5 and TRBJ1-2; D may be TRBD1 (5 bases). V was clipped by 8 bases and J by 5 bases, with 15 bases between them. Germline V CDR1 and CDR2: MNHEY, SVGAGI. CDR3 length: 13 residues. This CDR3 is CASSPGTVYGYTF. The DNA of the CDR3 is TGTGCCAGCTCACCCGGGACCGTATATGGCTACACCTTC.

V usage is TRBV2 and J usage is TRBJ2-1, with a possible D match to TRBD1 (5 bases). Germline V CDR1 and CDR2: SNHLY, FYNNEI. CDR3 size: 15 residues. V dropped 6 bases and J dropped 0 bases, with 12 bases sitting between them. In DNA form, the CDR3 reads TGTGCCAGCAGCGCAACAGGTCTCTCCTACAATGAGCAGTTCTTC. Protein sequence: CASSATGLSYNEQFF.

CDR3 loop: CSVGPLAGLYNEQFF. CDR3 DNA sequence: TGCAGCGTTGGCCCCCTGGCGGGACTTTACAATGAGCAGTTCTTC. The genes are TRBV29-1 and TRBJ2-1; TRBD2 is a possible D gene (6 bases). Trimming cost V 4 bases and J 4 bases, with 17 bases left between them. This CDR3 has 15 amino acids. CDR1 SQVTM and CDR2 ANQGSEA come from the germline V gene.

The chain couples TRBV2 to TRBJ2-3, with 8 bases that match TRBD1. CDR1 is SNHLY and CDR2 is FYNNEI in the germline V gene. The CDR3 loop spans 15 amino acids. V lost 8 bases to trimming and J lost 0 bases; unmatched junction nucleotides: 7. The CDR3, as DNA: TGTGCCAGCGGGGACAGGTTTACTAGCACAGATACGCAGTATTTT. Protein product: CASGDRFTSTDTQYF.

The chain joins TRBV10-2 to TRBJ2-6; the match to TRBD1 covers 7 bases. CDR3 length equals 18 residues. CDR1 and CDR2 from the germline V gene are WSHSY and SAAADI. V lost 7 bases, J lost 1 base, and 13 bases stayed unmatched. CDR3 loop: CASNPRQGSVSGANVLTF. The CDR3 nucleotides read TGCGCCAGCAATCCCCGACAGGGAAGTGTATCTGGGGCCAACGTCCTGACTTTC.

The rearrangement joins TRBV11-2 to TRBJ2-7, with D maybe TRBD1 (6 bases). Per germline, CDR1 SGHAT and CDR2 FQNNGV. Trimming left V 5 bases short and J 3 bases short, with 14 bases between. CDR3 size: 14 residues. The CDR3 DNA is TGTGCCAGCAGCGCAGGACAGCTCCACTACGAGCAGTACTTC. It specifies CASSAGQLHYEQYF.

This chain joins TRBV5-1 and TRBJ2-1; D gene uncertain. Between the trimmed V and J ends, which lost 0 bases and 4 bases, there was a span of 11 bases. In germline, CDR1 is SGHRS, CDR2 YFSETQ. This CDR3 has 15 amino acids. This CDR3 is CASSLAQMGYNEQFF. The CDR3, as DNA: TGCGCCAGCAGCTTGGCTCAGATGGGGTACAATGAGCAGTTCTTC. The whole variable domain, filled in from reference TRBV5-1 and TRBJ2-1, reads KAGVTQTPRYLIKTRGQQVTLSCSPISGHRSVSWYQQTPGQGLQFLFEYFSETQRNKGNFPGRFSGRQFSNSRSEMNVSTLELGDSALYLCASSLAQMGYNEQFFGPGTRLTVL.

The chain has TRBV6-2 or TRBV6-3 and TRBJ2-1, with D perhaps TRBD2 (5 bases). V lost 0 bases to trimming and J lost 2 bases, with 11 bases between them. This CDR3 has 16 amino acids. CDR1 and CDR2 from the germline V gene are MNHEY and SVGEGT. CDR3 in amino acids: CASSYSGSRPYNEQFF. CDR3 in DNA: TGTGCCAGCAGTTACTCGGGGAGTCGCCCCTACAATGAGCAGTTCTTC.

V gene TRBV6-6 combines with J gene TRBJ2-1; D is unclear. This CDR3 region has 13 residues. Germline V gene lookup returns CDR1 MNHNY and CDR2 SVGAGI (reference sequence). The germline V and J ends were trimmed by 2 bases and 6 bases, with 8 bases remaining between them. CDR3 nucleotide sequence: TGTGCCAGCAGTTACGCCTTCGGCAATGAGCAGTTCTTC. This encodes CASSYAFGNEQFF.

CDR3 sequence: CASSPVTSGSSEQYF. The CDR3 bases are TGTGCCAGCAGCCCCGTGACTAGCGGGAGTTCCGAGCAGTACTTC. The chain joins TRBV7-9 to TRBJ2-7, with TRBD2 identical over 12 bases. Germline values: CDR1 SEHNR, CDR2 FQNEAQ (reference sequence). Unmatched junction bases numbered 8, after V lost 5 bases and J lost 6 bases. The CDR3 loop spans 15 amino acids.

The gene calls are TRBV19 and TRBJ2-1, with 11 bases lining up with TRBD2. This CDR3 comprises 15 residues. Germline CDR1 LNHDA, CDR2 SQIVND (reference sequence). Trimming removed 7 bases from V and 6 bases from J; junction bases left unmatched: 8. CDR3 nucleotide sequence: TGTGCCAGTACCCTTAGCGGGAGGGCGTTCAATGAGCAGTTCTTC. Its translation is CASTLSGRAFNEQFF.

The chain combines TRBV6-5 with TRBJ2-6, with a tentative D call TRBD1 (5 bases). CDR1 is MNHEY and CDR2 is SVGAGI in the germline V gene. The V and J ends lost 0 bases and 2 bases respectively, with 8 bases between them. This CDR3 spans 16 amino acids. CDR3 DNA sequence: TGTGCCAGCAGTTACTCGCAGGGCGCTGGGGCCAACGTCCTGACTTTC. Translation gives CASSYSQGAGANVLTF.

The chain recombines TRBV7-2 with TRBJ2-1; 8 bases map to TRBD2. Germline V lookup: CDR1 SGHTA, CDR2 FQGNSA. Losses at the gene ends were 3 bases for V and 7 bases for J; bases not matched to a gene: 11. This CDR3 is built from 16 residues. CDR3: CASSFTGTSRWNEQFF. Here the CDR3 DNA reads TGTGCCAGCAGCTTCACTGGGACTAGTCGTTGGAATGAGCAGTTCTTC.

V is TRBV24-1 and J is TRBJ2-3; 7 bases agree with TRBD2. V lost 2 bases and J lost 0; bases outside the gene matches: 1. Germline lookup yields CDR1 KGHDR and CDR2 SFDVKD. This CDR3 is built from 15 residues. CDR3 sequence (DNA): TGTGCCACCAGTGATTCAGCGGGAAGCACAGATACGCAGTATTTT. Amino acids: CATSDSAGSTDTQYF.

The V gene is TRBV7-8, the J gene TRBJ1-1; D remains unclear. This CDR3 is 14 amino acids long. V was shortened by 1 base and J by 1 base, with 7 bases between the two germline ends. Germline lookup yields CDR1 SGHVS and CDR2 FQNEAQ. CDR3 sequence: CASSLVTPNTEAFF. Written as DNA, the CDR3 is TGTGCCAGCAGCTTAGTGACACCGAACACTGAAGCTTTCTTT.

The chain recombines TRBV5-1 with TRBJ2-5, with TRBD2 matching 7 bases. The V gene end was trimmed by 5 bases and the J gene end by 4 bases; junction bases not matched to a gene: 8. The CDR3 is made up of 14 amino acids. The germline gives CDR1 SGHRS, CDR2 YFSETQ. The CDR3 sequence: CASRSSGEGETQYF. As DNA, the CDR3 is TGCGCCAGCAGATCCTCGGGGGAGGGAGAGACCCAGTACTTC.

V usage is TRBV11-2 and J usage is TRBJ2-7; tentative D call: TRBD1 (6 bases). Germline loops: CDR1 SGHAT, CDR2 FQNNGV. This CDR3 region has 13 residues. The V and J ends lost 1 base and 5 bases respectively, with 9 bases between them. The CDR3 DNA reads TGTGCCAGCAGCTTAGTTGGGGGCCACGAGCAGTACTTC. Amino acid sequence: CASSLVGGHEQYF.

The rearrangement joins TRBV25-1 to TRBJ2-7, with 8 bases aligning to TRBD2. With 9 bases clipped from V and 2 bases from J, the junction kept 6 bases outside the gene matches. CDR3 length: 13 residues. Per germline, CDR1 MGHDK and CDR2 SYGVNS. The CDR3 here is CASTSGIPYEQYF. CDR3 nucleotides: TGTGCCAGTACTAGCGGTATACCCTACGAGCAGTACTTC.

This chain connects TRBV9 to TRBJ1-2; D remains ambiguous. Germline V gene sequence: CDR1 SGDLS, CDR2 YYNGEE. The length of the CDR3 is 15 residues. V was shortened by 0 bases and J by 6 bases, with 15 bases between the two germline ends. This chain's CDR3 is CASSVDSSWADGYTF. CDR3 in DNA: TGTGCCAGCAGCGTAGATTCATCCTGGGCGGATGGCTACACCTTC.

The V gene is TRBV2, the J gene TRBJ2-3; possible D gene TRBD2, 5 bases. This CDR3 has 14 amino acids. Germline loops: CDR1 SNHLY, CDR2 FYNNEI. V dropped 3 bases and J dropped 3 bases, with 10 bases sitting between them. DNA for the CDR3: TGTGCCAGCAGTGAGCTACGCGGGACAGATACGCAGTATTTT. It yields the protein CASSELRGTDTQYF.